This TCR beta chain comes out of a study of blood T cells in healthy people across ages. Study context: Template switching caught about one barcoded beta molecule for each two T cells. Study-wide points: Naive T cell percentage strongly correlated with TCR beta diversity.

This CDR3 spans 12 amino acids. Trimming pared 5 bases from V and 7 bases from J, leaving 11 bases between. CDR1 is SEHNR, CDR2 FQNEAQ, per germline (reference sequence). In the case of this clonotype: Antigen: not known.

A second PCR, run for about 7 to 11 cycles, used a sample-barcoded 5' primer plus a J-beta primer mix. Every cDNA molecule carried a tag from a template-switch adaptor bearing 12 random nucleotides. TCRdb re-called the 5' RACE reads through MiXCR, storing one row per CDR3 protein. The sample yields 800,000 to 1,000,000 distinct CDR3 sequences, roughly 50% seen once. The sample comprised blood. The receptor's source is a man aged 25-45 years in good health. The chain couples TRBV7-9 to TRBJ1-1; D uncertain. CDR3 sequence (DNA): TGTGCCAGCAGCAGCGGACCGCTTGAAGCTTTCTTT. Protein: CASSSGPLEAFF.